This T cell receptor (beta chain) derives from a study of patients and donors after allogeneic stem cell transplantation. Via MiXCR, TCRdb re-called the RT-PCR reads, giving one row per CDR3 protein. Among about 960,000 distinct CDR3 sequences listed, 18% were seen once. This clonotype has ten or more counts. V lost 3 bases and J 4 bases, leaving 13 bases between the germline ends. The CDR3 covers 14 residues. Germline CDR1 SGHAT, CDR2 FQNNGV. The sample taken for sequencing was blood, either unsorted or a sorted T cell fraction (not recorded which). The chain combines TRBV11-2 with TRBJ2-7; no clear D. This receptor was identified in a human donor who was either an allogeneic HSCT recipient or a stem cell or donor lymphocyte infusion donor (not recorded which). It is not recorded whose cells these are; they may come from a transplant donor. The CDR3 DNA sequence: TGTGCCAGCAGCTTTAGTCAAGGACCGTACGAGCAGTACTTC. Translated, it gives CASSFSQGPYEQYF.